Included here is one T cell receptor (beta chain) sequence, with context. Its cognate antigen is unknown. Here immunoSEQ multiplex PCR was the method, and the copy in TCRdb shows in-frame clones only, minus some. The sample shows approximately 80,000 clones, about 88% of them seen only once. This entry belongs to a study of graft-versus-host responses after intestinal transplantation. Study-level information: Transplant recipients had multivisceral, liver-intestinal, or isolated intestinal grafts. Recipients were all induced with anti-thymocyte globulin, then given tacrolimus and steroids for around 3 years.

Germline CDR1 is MNHNS and CDR2 is SASEGT. Trimming pared 8 bases from V and 0 bases from J, leaving 8 bases between. This CDR3 has 13 residues. The study, taken as a whole, reports: Early post-transplant falls in HvG clones accompanied the peak levels of circulating GvH clones. Investigators detected GvH clones in recipient marrow, with some emerging earlier in ileum or blood.

The source was unstimulated CD4+ T cells sorted from spleen or lymph node cells, collected before intestinal transplant. The chain couples TRBV6-1 to TRBJ1-3; D remains unclear. The source is a human donor who received an intestinal transplant. CDR3: CASHSFSGNTIYF. In nucleotides, the CDR3 is TGTGCCAGCCACAGCTTCTCTGGAAACACCATATATTTT.